These T cell receptor beta chains were read from a single sample in a study of CD4 and CD8 cells across lung adenocarcinoma regions. Via MiXCR, TCRdb re-called the PCR reads, giving one row per CDR3 protein. The sample has more than 6,000 distinct CDR3 sequences, approximately 48% seen once; the top ten hold approximately 19%. The source material was CD8+ T cells from the center of a lung tumor. The source of these receptors is a female donor with lung adenocarcinoma. The CD4 and CD8 labels of this study may be unreliable. Both conserved end residues are part of each CDR3.

j_gene	v_gene	CDR3aa
.	TRBV12-3/TRBV12-4	CASRSGQGVEQYF
TRBJ2-4	TRBV6-1	CASTAAGTGLRGKNTQYF
TRBJ1-3	TRBV6-1	CASSPASGNTIYF
.	TRBV5-1	CASSPPNSKETQYF
TRBJ1-1	TRBV27	CASSPGGLRSPSLMNTEAFF
TRBJ2-3	TRBV6-1	CASSPTTDTQYF
TRBJ2-5	TRBV12-3/TRBV12-4	CASSVAGGQETQYF
TRBJ2-5	TRBV6-6	CASSIGGLAGRETQYF
TRBJ1-2	TRBV12-3/TRBV12-4	CASSIAEQGNGGYTF
TRBJ2-2	TRBV4-1	CASSPKARQGARGVGELFF
TRBJ2-2	TRBV7-2	CASSSSGLANTGELFF